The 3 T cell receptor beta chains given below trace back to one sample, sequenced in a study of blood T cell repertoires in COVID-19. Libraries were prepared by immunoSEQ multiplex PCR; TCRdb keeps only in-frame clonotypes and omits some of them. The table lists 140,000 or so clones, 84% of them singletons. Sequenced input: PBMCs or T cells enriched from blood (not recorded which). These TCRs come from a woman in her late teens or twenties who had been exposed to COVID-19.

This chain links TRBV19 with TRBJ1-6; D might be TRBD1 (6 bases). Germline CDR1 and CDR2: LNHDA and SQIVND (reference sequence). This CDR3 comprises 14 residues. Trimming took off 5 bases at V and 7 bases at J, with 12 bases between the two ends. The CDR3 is CASSLQGHNSPLHF. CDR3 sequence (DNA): TGTGCCAGTAGTTTACAGGGTCACAATTCACCCCTCCACTTT.

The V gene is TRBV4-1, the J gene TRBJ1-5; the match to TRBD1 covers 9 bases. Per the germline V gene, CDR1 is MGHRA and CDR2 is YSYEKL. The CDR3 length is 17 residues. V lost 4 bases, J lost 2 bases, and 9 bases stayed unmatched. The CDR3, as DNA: TGCGCCAGCAGCCTTATGACAGGGGGTATGGGCAATCAGCCCCAGCATTTT. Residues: CASSLMTGGMGNQPQHF.

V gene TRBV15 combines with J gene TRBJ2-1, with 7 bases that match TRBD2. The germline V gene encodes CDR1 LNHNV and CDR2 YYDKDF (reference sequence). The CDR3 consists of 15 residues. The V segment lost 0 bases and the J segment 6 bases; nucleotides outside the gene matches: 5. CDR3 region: CATSRDTGGGNEQFF. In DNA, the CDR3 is TGTGCCACCAGCAGAGATACTGGGGGGGGCAATGAGCAGTTCTTC.